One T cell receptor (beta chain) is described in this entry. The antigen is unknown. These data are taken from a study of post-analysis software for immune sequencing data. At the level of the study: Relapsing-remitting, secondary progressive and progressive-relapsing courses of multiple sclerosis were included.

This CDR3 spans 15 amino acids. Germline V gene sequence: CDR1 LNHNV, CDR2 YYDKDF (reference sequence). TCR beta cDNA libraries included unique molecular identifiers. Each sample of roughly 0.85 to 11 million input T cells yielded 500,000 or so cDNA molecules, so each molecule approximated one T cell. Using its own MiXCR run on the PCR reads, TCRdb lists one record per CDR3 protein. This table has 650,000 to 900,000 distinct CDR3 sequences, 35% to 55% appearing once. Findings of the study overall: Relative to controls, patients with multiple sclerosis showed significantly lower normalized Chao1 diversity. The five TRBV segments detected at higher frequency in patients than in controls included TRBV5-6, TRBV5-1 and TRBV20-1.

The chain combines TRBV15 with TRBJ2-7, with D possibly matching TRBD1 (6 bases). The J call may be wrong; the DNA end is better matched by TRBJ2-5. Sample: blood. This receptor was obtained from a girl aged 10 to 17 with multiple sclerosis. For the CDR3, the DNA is TGTGCCACCAGCCGAACCAACAGGGTCGTGGAGACCCAGTACTTC. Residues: CATSRTNRVVETQYF.